These T cell receptor beta chains were read from a single sample in a study of blood T cell repertoires in COVID-19. The protocol was immunoSEQ multiplex PCR, while the TCRdb copy is restricted to in-frame clones and leaves out a portion. Among around 160,000 clones listed, 70% to 90% were seen once. The sequenced sample was peripheral blood. These receptors all come from a woman aged 40 to 50 with active or convalescent COVID-19. Each CDR3 is given with its conserved first and last residue. Each record gives: V gene, D gene, J gene, clone size, CDR3 DNA, CDR3 protein. D genes are given only for firm matches. Where a row states a size, it is once, few, many or the class of an expanded clone; other rows omit it.

TRBV7-9	TRBD1	TRBJ1-3	.	TGTGCCAGCAGCCAAACCGACAGGGGGAACACCATATATTTT	CASSQTDRGNTIYF
TRBV5-4	.	TRBJ1-3	.	TGTGCCAGCAGCTTCGGGACACCTGGAAACACCATATATTTT	CASSFGTPGNTIYF
TRBV4-1	.	TRBJ2-3	.	TGCGCCAGCAGCCAGGGCCGGGATACGCAGTATTTT	CASSQGRDTQYF
TRBV3-1/TRBV3-2	TRBD2	TRBJ2-7	.	TGTGCCAGCAGCCACCCAGCGGGAAGCTCCTACGAGCAGTACTTC	CASSHPAGSSYEQYF
TRBV27	.	TRBJ1-4	once	TGTGCCAGCAGTCCTCTGGGAAGGGAGGAAGAAAAACTGTTTTTT	CASSPLGREEEKLFF
TRBV24-1	TRBD1	TRBJ2-1	.	TGTGCCACTGGACAGGGGAGCAATGAGCAGTTCTTC	CATGQGSNEQFF
TRBV4-1	.	TRBJ1-4	many	TGCGCCAGCAGCCCCCAGGGGAATAGTGCGGAAAAACTGTTTTTT	CASSPQGNSAEKLFF
TRBV5-1	.	TRBJ2-6	.	TGCGCCAGCAGCCTTGAGAGCTCTGGGGCCAACGTCCTGACTTTC	CASSLESSGANVLTF
TRBV7-9	.	TRBJ2-7	.	TGTGCCAGCAGCCCACCCTCAGCGGGGACAGGTTACGAGCAGTACTTC	CASSPPSAGTGYEQYF
TRBV6-6	.	TRBJ2-7	.	TGTGCCAGCAGTTACGGCGGGACCCACTACGAGCAGTACTTC	CASSYGGTHYEQYF
TRBV5-1	TRBD1	TRBJ1-2	.	TGCGCCACCCGGACCTGGACAGGGGATGGCTACACCTTC	CATRTWTGDGYTF
TRBV3-1/TRBV3-2	TRBD2	TRBJ2-3	once	TGTGCCAGCAGCCGTAGACTAGCGGGGGGCACAGATACGCAGTATTTT	CASSRRLAGGTDTQYF
TRBV11-2	.	TRBJ2-7	.	TGTGCCAGCAGCTTATCGGTGGCGGTCTTATCCTACGAGCAGTACTTC	CASSLSVAVLSYEQYF
TRBV4-2	.	TRBJ2-6	.	TGTGCCAGCAGCCAGGAGGGTGGTAGGTCGTCCGCCTCTGGGGCCAACGTCCTGACTTTC	CASSQEGGRSSASGANVLTF
TRBV7-9	.	TRBJ1-2	.	TGTGCCAGCAGCCCCCAGGGCTTAGGCAACTATGGCTACACCTTC	CASSPQGLGNYGYTF
TRBV25-1	TRBD2	TRBJ2-6	many	TGTGCCAGCAGTGAGGGGGGGAGCTCTGGGGCCAACGTCCTGACTTTC	CASSEGGSSGANVLTF
TRBV7-6	.	TRBJ2-3	.	TGTGCCAGCAGCCCCCCTGACGGGGGGCGAAGCACAGATACGCAGTATTTT	CASSPPDGGRSTDTQYF
TRBV2	.	TRBJ1-5	.	TGTGCCAGCACGGAGAGGGTCAATCAGCCCCAGCATTTT	CASTERVNQPQHF
TRBV2	.	TRBJ2-1	few	TGTGCCAGCAGTGTGGCGGGCAGCTACAATGAGCAGTTCTTC	CASSVAGSYNEQFF
TRBV6-5	TRBD1	TRBJ1-2	.	TGTGCCATCGTCCGGGACAGCCCTCATGGCTACACCTTC	CAIVRDSPHGYTF
TRBV30	.	TRBJ2-7	.	TGTGCCTGTCCAAGGGAGGCTAGCTCCTACGAGCAGTACTTC	CACPREASSYEQYF
TRBV2	.	TRBJ2-1	.	TGTGCCAGCAGATCGGCGCGGGGCCGTTACAATGAGCAGTTCTTC	CASRSARGRYNEQFF
TRBV9	TRBD1	TRBJ2-7	.	TGTGCCAGCAGCGTAGGGGACAGGGAGTATTACGAGCAGTACTTC	CASSVGDREYYEQYF
TRBV4-1	.	TRBJ1-2	.	TGCGCCAGCAGCCACGCTAACAGGAACTATGACTACACCTTC	CASSHANRNYDYTF
TRBV19	TRBD1	TRBJ1-2	.	TGTGCCACGAAGACAGGGGCCAATCCCTATGGCTACACCTTC	CATKTGANPYGYTF
TRBV18	TRBD1	TRBJ1-3	.	TGTGCCAGCTCACCCGGACAGGGGCCCTTCTCTGGAAACACCATATATTTT	CASSPGQGPFSGNTIYF
TRBV5-4	TRBD1	TRBJ1-3	.	TGTGCCAGCAGAAAGGGCGGGACAGGCGGAAACACCATATATTTT	CASRKGGTGGNTIYF
TRBV3-1/TRBV3-2	.	TRBJ1-3	.	TGTGCCAGCAGCCAAGGCAGGAACACCATATATTTT	CASSQGRNTIYF
TRBV7-9	TRBD1	TRBJ1-4	.	TGTGCCAGCAGCTTAAGGTCAGGGGGACGGCGGTCAACTAATGAAAAACTGTTTTTT	CASSLRSGGRRSTNEKLFF
TRBV7-9	.	TRBJ1-2	.	TGTGCCAGCAGCCGGGACCCAGGGAGGCATGGCTACACCTTC	CASSRDPGRHGYTF
TRBV6-5	.	TRBJ2-2	.	TGTGCCAGCAGTTACCCGTTATCCGGGGAGCTGTTTTTT	CASSYPLSGELFF
TRBV28	.	TRBJ1-1	.	TGTGCCAGCAGTTCCCTGGACTACACTGAAGCTTTCTTT	CASSSLDYTEAFF
TRBV10-1	.	TRBJ2-1	once	TGCGCCAGCCAGGGGGGACCCAATGAGCAGTTCTTC	CASQGGPNEQFF
TRBV5-4	.	TRBJ1-5	.	TGTGCCAGCAGCTTGAACGGGCAGCCCCAGCATTTT	CASSLNGQPQHF
TRBV7-9	.	TRBJ1-1	.	TGTGCCAGCAGCTTCTCTAATGAAGCTTTCTTT	CASSFSNEAFF
TRBV20-1	.	TRBJ2-1	.	TGCAGTGCGACCCCAGGGAATGAGCAGTTCTTC	CSATPGNEQFF
TRBV2	.	TRBJ2-2	.	TGTGCCAGCAGTGAAGCCCCCACTAACACCGGGGAGCTGTTTTTT	CASSEAPTNTGELFF
TRBV28	TRBD1	TRBJ2-7	.	TGTGCCAGCAGTCAACAGGGGGCAGGAAAGTCCTACGAGCAGTACTTC	CASSQQGAGKSYEQYF